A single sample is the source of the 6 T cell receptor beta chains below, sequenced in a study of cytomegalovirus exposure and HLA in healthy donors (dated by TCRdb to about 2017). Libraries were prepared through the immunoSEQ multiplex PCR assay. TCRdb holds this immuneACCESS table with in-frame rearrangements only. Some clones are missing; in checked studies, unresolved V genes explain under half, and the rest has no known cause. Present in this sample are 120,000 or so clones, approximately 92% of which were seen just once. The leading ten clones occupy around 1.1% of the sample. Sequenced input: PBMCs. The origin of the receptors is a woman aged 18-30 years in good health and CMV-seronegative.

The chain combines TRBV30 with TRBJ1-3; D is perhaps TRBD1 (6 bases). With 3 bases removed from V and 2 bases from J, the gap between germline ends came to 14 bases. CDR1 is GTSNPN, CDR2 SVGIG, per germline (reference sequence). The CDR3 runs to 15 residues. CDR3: CAWSQGTLAGNTIYF. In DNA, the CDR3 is TGTGCCTGGAGCCAAGGGACACTCGCTGGAAACACCATATATTTT.

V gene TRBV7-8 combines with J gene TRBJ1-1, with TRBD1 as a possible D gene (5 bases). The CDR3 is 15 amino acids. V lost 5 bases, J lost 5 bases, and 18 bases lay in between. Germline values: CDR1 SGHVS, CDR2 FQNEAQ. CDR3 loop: CASSPHAGPWTEAFF. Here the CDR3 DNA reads TGTGCCAGCAGCCCCCACGCAGGGCCGTGGACTGAAGCTTTCTTT.

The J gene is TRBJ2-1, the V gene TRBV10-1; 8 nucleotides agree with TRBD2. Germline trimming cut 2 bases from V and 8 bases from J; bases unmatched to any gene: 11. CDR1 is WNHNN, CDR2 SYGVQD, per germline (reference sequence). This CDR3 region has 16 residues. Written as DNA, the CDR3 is TGCGCCAGCAGTGAGCGCCTCGGGGGACTAGATGATGAGCAGTTCTTC. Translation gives CASSERLGGLDDEQFF.

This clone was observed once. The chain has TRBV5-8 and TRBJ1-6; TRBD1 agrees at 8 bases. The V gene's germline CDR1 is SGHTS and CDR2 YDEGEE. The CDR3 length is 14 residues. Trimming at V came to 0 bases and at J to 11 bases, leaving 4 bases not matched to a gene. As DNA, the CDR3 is TGTGCCAGCAGCTTGGAAGCGGGACAGGCACCCCTCCACTTT. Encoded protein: CASSLEAGQAPLHF.

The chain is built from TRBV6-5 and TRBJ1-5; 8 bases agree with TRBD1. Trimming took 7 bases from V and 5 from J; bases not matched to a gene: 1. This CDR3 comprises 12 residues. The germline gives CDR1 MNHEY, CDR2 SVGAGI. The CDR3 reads CASTGGYQPQHF. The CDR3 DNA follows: TGTGCCAGCACAGGGGGCTATCAGCCCCAGCATTTT.

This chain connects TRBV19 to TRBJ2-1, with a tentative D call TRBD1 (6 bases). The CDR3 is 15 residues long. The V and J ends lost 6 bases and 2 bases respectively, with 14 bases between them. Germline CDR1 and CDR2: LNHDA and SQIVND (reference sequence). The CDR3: CASRPLRDTYNEQFF. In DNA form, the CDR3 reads TGTGCCAGTAGACCACTCCGGGACACCTACAATGAGCAGTTCTTC.